A single sample is the source of the 24 T cell receptor beta chains below, sequenced in a study of identical twins. TCRdb reanalysed the 5' RACE reads using MiXCR and keeps one entry per CDR3 protein. The data show fewer than 650,000 distinct CDR3 sequences, 9.6% seen once. These data were also reused for a study on yellow fever vaccine responses in identical twins.

Source material: PBMCs. The receptor set was obtained from a woman between 18 and 29 years old in good health.

The V gene is TRBV6-2 or TRBV6-3, the J gene TRBJ1-1; a possible D gene is TRBD1 (6 bases). The CDR3 is 14 residues long. Trimming removed 6 bases from V and 3 bases from J, with 14 bases in between. Germline V gives CDR1 MNHEY, CDR2 SVGEGT. DNA of the CDR3: TGTGCCAGCAGACTACAGGGAGGACACACTGAAGCTTTCTTT. It yields the protein CASRLQGGHTEAFF.

The J gene is TRBJ2-7, the V gene TRBV6-4; D is tentatively TRBD1 or TRBD2 (6 bases each). Trimming shortened V by 6 bases and J by 3 bases, and 18 bases separated the two germline ends. The CDR3 spans 15 residues. Germline-derived CDR1 and CDR2 are MRHNA and SNTAGT. For the CDR3, the DNA is TGTGCCAGCAGCGTCAATTGGGGGGCAGGCTACGAGCAGTACTTC. Its protein is CASSVNWGAGYEQYF.

V and J are TRBV20-1 and TRBJ2-1; tentatively, D is TRBD1 (6 bases). The V end was cut by 6 bases, the J end by 2 bases, with 14 bases between. The germline V gene has CDR1 DFQATT and CDR2 SNEGSKA (reference sequence). This CDR3 is 14 amino acids long. Here the CDR3 reads CSATGPRAYNEQFF. The CDR3 DNA is TGCAGTGCGACAGGTCCTCGGGCCTACAATGAGCAGTTCTTC.

This clonotype has a count of ten or more. The chain uses TRBV7-9 and TRBJ2-1; 16 nucleotides line up with TRBD2. With V trimmed by 0 bases and J by 7 bases, 3 bases remained unmatched. Germline-derived CDR1 and CDR2 are SEHNR and FQNEAQ (reference sequence). CDR3 size: 17 residues. CDR3 residues: CASSLAGTSGGDNEQFF. DNA for the CDR3: TGTGCCAGCAGCTTAGCTGGGACTAGCGGGGGGGATAATGAGCAGTTCTTC.

This clonotype was detected ten times or more. This sequence joins TRBV9 and TRBJ2-3; 11 bases align to TRBD1. Per germline, CDR1 SGDLS and CDR2 YYNGEE. CDR3 length equals 16 residues. Trimming cost V 3 bases and J 4 bases; bases outside gene matches: 7. This CDR3 is CASSGMGQGVADTQYF. The CDR3 DNA is TGTGCCAGCAGCGGCATGGGACAGGGGGTTGCAGATACGCAGTATTTT.

This clonotype has a handful of counts. The chain carries TRBV12-3 or TRBV12-4 and TRBJ2-2, with D perhaps TRBD2 (6 bases). Deletions cut 4 bases from V and 0 bases from J, with 12 bases between. This CDR3 contains 16 residues. CDR3 sequence (DNA): TGTGCCAGCAGTTCAAGTTGGGGGGCGAACACCGGGGAGCTGTTTTTT. Residues: CASSSSWGANTGELFF.

In its sample, this clonotype was seen a few times. This chain connects TRBV28 to TRBJ1-5; 10 bases are shared with TRBD1. The V and J ends lost 5 bases and 5 bases, in that order; junction bases with no gene match: 6. The V gene's germline CDR1 is MDHEN and CDR2 SYDVKM. CDR3 length: 15 amino acids. In DNA, the CDR3 is TGTGCCAGCAGTCACGGACAGGGGGATTATCAGCCCCAGCATTTT. Protein product: CASSHGQGDYQPQHF.

CDR3 protein: CSATKYLGDGTDTQYF. In nucleotides, the CDR3 is TGCAGCGCCACCAAATATCTCGGGGACGGCACAGATACGCAGTATTTT. The chain combines TRBV20-1 with TRBJ2-3; D may correspond to TRBD1 or TRBD2 (5 bases each). The length of the CDR3 is 16 residues. Germline CDR1 and CDR2: DFQATT and SNEGSKA (reference sequence).

CDR3 loop: CASSKIGVQETQYF. The CDR3 DNA reads TGTGCCAGCAGCAAGATCGGTGTCCAAGAGACCCAGTACTTC. This chain uses TRBV28 with TRBJ2-5; D ambiguous. V lost 6 bases, J lost 1 base, and 12 bases lay in between. The CDR3 sequence is 14 residues long. CDR1 is MDHEN, CDR2 SYDVKM, per germline.

Comment on this clonotype: Given a much more abundant clone one base away, this may be a read error. The rearrangement uses TRBV29-1 and TRBJ2-2; D unresolved. CDR1 SQVTM and CDR2 ANQGSEA come from the germline V gene. The V gene lost 5 bases and the J gene lost 1 base, with 2 bases spanning the gap. The CDR3 consists of 11 residues. The CDR3 nucleotides read TGCAGCGTTTGGAACACCGGGGAGCTGTTTTTT. It is translated as CSVWNTGELFF.

In this sample, this clonotype turned up a few times. The chain is built from TRBV19 and TRBJ2-7; 7 bases line up with TRBD1. Germline V lookup: CDR1 LNHDA, CDR2 SQIVND (reference sequence). The CDR3 contains 13 residues. J was trimmed by 4 bases and V by 9 bases; bases with no gene match: 9. CDR3 protein: CASKTGNGYEQYF. For the CDR3, the DNA is TGTGCCAGCAAGACAGGGAATGGTTACGAGCAGTACTTC.

This clonotype has only a few counts. The V call is TRBV20-1, the J call TRBJ2-1; perhaps TRBD1 as D (5 bases). The germline V gene has CDR1 DFQATT and CDR2 SNEGSKA (reference sequence). Trimming cost V 6 bases and J 3 bases, with 21 bases left between them. This CDR3 has 16 residues. CDR3 nucleotide sequence: TGCAGTGCCTCGACAGTCTCCCCTTTTGGCTACAATGAGCAGTTCTTC. This codes for CSASTVSPFGYNEQFF.

This clonotype was counted many times. V gene TRBV20-1 combines with J gene TRBJ1-1; D perhaps matches TRBD1 (6 bases). The CDR3 totals 13 residues. The germline CDR1 and CDR2 sequences are DFQATT and SNEGSKA (reference sequence). V lost 4 bases and J lost 4, with 13 bases in between. In DNA, the CDR3 is TGCAGTGCTACTGGACAGTCAGGCACTGAAGCTTTCTTT. It yields the protein CSATGQSGTEAFF.

This clonotype was recorded once. The V call is TRBV2, the J call TRBJ2-4, with 8 bases identical to TRBD1. This CDR3 region has 15 residues. Germline V gene sequence: CDR1 SNHLY, CDR2 FYNNEI. With V trimmed by 6 bases and J by 0 bases, 4 bases remained unmatched. In DNA form, the CDR3 reads TGTGCCAGCAGCTCCACAGGGGGAGCCAAAAACATTCAGTACTTC. Its protein product is CASSSTGGAKNIQYF.

The chain employs TRBV5-5 and TRBJ2-4; 10 bases line up with TRBD2. V trimming: 3 bases; J trimming: 1 base; junction bases outside the gene matches: 4. In germline, CDR1 is SGHKS, CDR2 YYEKEE (reference sequence). This CDR3 comprises 16 residues. The CDR3: CASSSGLAAAKNIQYF. The DNA of the CDR3 is TGTGCCAGCAGCTCAGGACTAGCGGCGGCCAAAAACATTCAGTACTTC.

Ten or more counts support this clonotype. The chain carries TRBV11-2 and TRBJ2-3; D unclear. Germline V gene sequence: CDR1 SGHAT, CDR2 FQNNGV. Trimming shortened V by 0 bases and J by 0 bases, and 10 bases separated the two germline ends. The CDR3 runs to 16 residues. In nucleotides, the CDR3 is TGTGCCAGCAGCTTAGATACCAGCACTAGCACAGATACGCAGTATTTT. It is translated as CASSLDTSTSTDTQYF.

This clonotype appeared a few times. The chain employs TRBV28 and TRBJ2-3, with D perhaps TRBD2 (6 bases). This CDR3 region has 16 residues. CDR1 is MDHEN, CDR2 SYDVKM, per germline. The ends were cut back, 4 bases at V and 10 bases at J, with 24 bases in the middle. CDR3 in amino acids: CASSSPASAGGDAQYF. In DNA, the CDR3 is TGTGCCAGCAGTTCCCCTGCTAGCGCCGGAGGGGATGCGCAGTATTTT. The entire variable domain, with the rest obtained from reference TRBV28 and TRBJ2-3, is as follows: DVKVTQSSRYLVKRTGEKVFLECVQDMDHENMFWYRQDPGLGLRLIYFSYDVKMKEKGDIPEGYSVSREKKERFSLILESASTNQTSMYLCASSSPASAGGDAQYFGPGTRLTVL.

The chain links TRBV6-1 to TRBJ2-7; D perhaps matches TRBD2 (6 bases). The V and J ends lost 8 bases and 2 bases respectively, with 13 bases between them. The CDR3 has 13 residues. Germline CDR1 is MNHNS and CDR2 is SASEGT. The CDR3 DNA reads TGTGCCAGCCGCCGGGGGATAACCTACGAGCAGTACTTC. Amino acids: CASRRGITYEQYF.

The CDR3 coding sequence is TGTGCCAGCAGTCTGTCGGCGGGAGAACTCTATGGCTACACCTTC. Its protein is CASSLSAGELYGYTF. The V call is TRBV6-2 or TRBV6-3, the J call TRBJ1-2; no firm D call. Germline V gene sequence: CDR1 MNHEY, CDR2 SVGEGT. Between the trimmed V and J ends, which lost 5 bases and 4 bases, there was a span of 17 bases. This CDR3 is 15 amino acids long.

This clonotype has just a few counts. This chain uses TRBV10-3 with TRBJ2-7, with TRBD2 matching over 7 bases. With 6 bases clipped from V and 2 bases from J, the junction kept 10 bases outside the gene matches. The CDR3 is 15 amino acids. Germline CDR1 is ENHRY and CDR2 is SYGVKD. CDR3 region: CAIRTDRDYTYEQYF. The CDR3 bases are TGTGCCATCAGGACAGACCGGGACTATACCTACGAGCAGTACTTC.

CDR3: CATSRGTGNYEQYF. DNA of the CDR3: TGTGCCACCAGCAGAGGGACAGGGAACTACGAGCAGTACTTC. The J gene is TRBJ2-7, the V gene TRBV15; 8 nucleotides agree with TRBD1. The CDR3 has 14 residues. V lost 1 base, J lost 3 bases, and 2 bases stayed unmatched. CDR1 and CDR2 (germline): LNHNV, YYDKDF (reference sequence).

This clonotype was recorded at least ten times. V usage is TRBV5-1 and J usage is TRBJ2-2; 8 nucleotides align to TRBD2. With 6 bases clipped from V and 3 bases from J, the junction kept 7 bases outside the gene matches. The CDR3 has 15 residues. Per germline, CDR1 SGHRS and CDR2 YFSETQ. The CDR3 DNA reads TGCGCCAGCACCAACTCGGGGGGGGACACCGGGGAGCTGTTTTTT. Its protein product is CASTNSGGDTGELFF.

This clonotype was seen more than once but under ten times. The genes are TRBV7-9 and TRBJ1-1; 12 bases line up with TRBD1. Trimming at V came to 5 bases and at J to 11 bases, leaving 12 bases not matched to a gene. CDR1 is SEHNR, CDR2 FQNEAQ, per germline (reference sequence). The CDR3 sequence is 15 residues long. In nucleotides, the CDR3 is TGTGCCAGCAGCGTACCCGGGACAGGGGGCACGGAGGCTTTCTTT. This encodes CASSVPGTGGTEAFF.

The V call is TRBV6-1, the J call TRBJ2-1, with D perhaps assigned TRBD1 or TRBD2 (6 bases each). The CDR3 loop spans 14 amino acids. The V gene's germline CDR1 is MNHNS and CDR2 SASEGT. V was shortened by 8 bases and J by 2 bases, with 13 bases between the two germline ends. CDR3 in amino acids: CASELGGAYNEQFF. The CDR3 nucleotides are TGTGCCAGCGAGCTGGGGGGCGCCTACAATGAGCAGTTCTTC.